These 7 T cell receptor beta chains were sequenced from one sample in a study of blood T cell repertoires in COVID-19. Some clones are missing from TCRdb's copy, which holds only in-frame ones; the method was immunoSEQ multiplex PCR. The sample gives approximately 260,000 clones, around 85% of which show up once; approximately 11% is in the top ten. The specimen was peripheral blood. These TCRs come from a woman aged 65 to 85 with acute or convalescent COVID-19.

V usage is TRBV19 and J usage is TRBJ1-1; tentatively, D is TRBD1 (6 bases). This CDR3 comprises 13 residues. V gave up 6 bases and J gave up 5 bases, with 13 bases separating them. Germline-derived CDR1 and CDR2 are LNHDA and SQIVND (reference sequence). In DNA, the CDR3 is TGTGCCAGTAGACGATCCAGGGGAACTGAAGCTTTCTTT. Residues: CASRRSRGTEAFF.

The J gene is TRBJ2-7, the V gene TRBV6-6; tentative D call: TRBD1 (6 bases). The CDR3 extends over 15 amino acids. V was cut by 6 bases and J by 2 bases, with 17 bases left in between. CDR1 is MNHNY, CDR2 SVGAGI, per germline (reference sequence). The chain's CDR3 is CASSPGQFRAYEQYF. As DNA, the CDR3 is TGTGCCAGCAGCCCAGGACAGTTCAGAGCCTACGAGCAGTACTTC.

The chain recombines TRBV12-3 or TRBV12-4 with TRBJ1-2; no clear D. V lost 5 bases, J lost 8 bases, and 15 bases lay in between. The CDR3 contains 13 residues. CDR3 sequence (DNA): TGTGCCAGCAGTCCCGTCGTGGCTTGGGGCTACACCTTC. Its protein is CASSPVVAWGYTF.

V usage is TRBV6-2 or TRBV6-3 and J usage is TRBJ1-6; D gene uncertain. Trimming stripped 2 bases from V and 6 bases from J, with 8 bases between. Germline V gene lookup returns CDR1 MNHEY and CDR2 SVGEGT. This CDR3 has 14 residues. The CDR3 DNA follows: TGTGCCAGCAGTTACGGCCAGTTTAATTCACCCCTCCACTTT. This encodes CASSYGQFNSPLHF.

The CDR3 region has the DNA TGCAGCGTTTCAGGGGCGACTAATGAAAAACTGTTTTTT. This gives the protein CSVSGATNEKLFF. The chain carries TRBV29-1 and TRBJ1-4; perhaps TRBD1 as D (6 bases). The germline CDR1 and CDR2 sequences are SQVTM and ANQGSEA. The CDR3 is 13 residues long. V lost 5 bases and J 2 bases, leaving 9 bases between the germline ends. The full variable domain, with the rest looked up from reference TRBV29-1 and TRBJ1-4, is SAVISQKPSRDICQRGTSLTIQCQVDSQVTMMFWYRQQPGQSLTLIATANQGSEATYESGFVIDKFPISRPNLTFSTLTVSNMSPEDSSIYLCSVSGATNEKLFFGSGTQLSVL.

This clone showed up just a few times. This chain uses TRBV9 with TRBJ1-1; 8 positions match TRBD1. V was clipped by 4 bases and J by 4 bases; unmatched bases: 18. The germline gives CDR1 SGDLS, CDR2 YYNGEE. This CDR3 comprises 18 residues. The CDR3 DNA reads as TGTGCCAGCAGCCTATCCCCACGGCAGGGGGCTGGTAGCACTGAAGCTTTCTTT. As protein: CASSLSPRQGAGSTEAFF.

Worth noting for this clone: Other nucleotide sequences from this sample produce the same CDR3. The V and J genes are TRBV5-1 and TRBJ2-5; 7 bases are shared with TRBD1. CDR3 size: 14 residues. The J segment lost 3 bases and the V segment lost 4 bases, leaving 6 bases of the junction unmatched. Germline V gene lookup returns CDR1 SGHRS and CDR2 YFSETQ. The CDR3 DNA follows: TGCGCCAGCAGCCGCCGTACAGGGGAAGAGACCCAGTACTTC. As protein: CASSRRTGEETQYF.